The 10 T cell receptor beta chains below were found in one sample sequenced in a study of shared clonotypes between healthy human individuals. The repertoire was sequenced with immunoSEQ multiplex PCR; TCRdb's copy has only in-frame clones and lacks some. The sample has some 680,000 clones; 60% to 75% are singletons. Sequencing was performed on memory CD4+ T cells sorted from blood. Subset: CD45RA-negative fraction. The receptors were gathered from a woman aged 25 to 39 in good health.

CDR3 in amino acids: CASRGTGSGNEQYF. DNA of the CDR3: TGTGCCAGCAGGGGTACAGGGTCTGGGAACGAGCAGTACTTC. The gene calls are TRBV6-6 and TRBJ2-7, with D perhaps matching TRBD1 (6 bases). Germline V CDR1 and CDR2: MNHNY, SVGAGI (reference sequence). The ends were cut back, 6 bases at V and 5 bases at J, with 17 bases in the middle. The CDR3 contains 14 residues.

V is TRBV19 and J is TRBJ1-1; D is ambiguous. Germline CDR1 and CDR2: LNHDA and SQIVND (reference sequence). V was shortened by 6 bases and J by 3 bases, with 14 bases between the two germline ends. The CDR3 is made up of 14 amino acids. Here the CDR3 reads CASRVFGTDTEAFF. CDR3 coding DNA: TGTGCCAGTAGGGTTTTTGGAACGGACACTGAAGCTTTCTTT.

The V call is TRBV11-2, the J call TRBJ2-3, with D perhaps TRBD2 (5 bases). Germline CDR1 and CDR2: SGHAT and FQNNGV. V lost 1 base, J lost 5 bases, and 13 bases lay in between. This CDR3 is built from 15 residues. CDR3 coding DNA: TGTGCCAGCAGCTTAGTTTTCCAGCGGCAAGATACGCAGTATTTT. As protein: CASSLVFQRQDTQYF.

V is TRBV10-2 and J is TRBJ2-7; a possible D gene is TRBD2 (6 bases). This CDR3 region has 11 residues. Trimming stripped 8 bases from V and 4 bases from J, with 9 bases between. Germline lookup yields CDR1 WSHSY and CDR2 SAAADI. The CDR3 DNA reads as TGCGCCAGCGGAGGGGTTTACGAGCAGTACTTC. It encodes CASGGVYEQYF.

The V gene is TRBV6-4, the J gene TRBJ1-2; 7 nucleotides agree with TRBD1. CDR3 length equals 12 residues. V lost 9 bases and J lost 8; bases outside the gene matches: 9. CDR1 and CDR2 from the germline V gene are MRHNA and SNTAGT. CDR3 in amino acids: CASRDRVGGYTF. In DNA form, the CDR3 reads TGTGCCAGTCGCGACAGGGTTGGGGGCTACACCTTC.

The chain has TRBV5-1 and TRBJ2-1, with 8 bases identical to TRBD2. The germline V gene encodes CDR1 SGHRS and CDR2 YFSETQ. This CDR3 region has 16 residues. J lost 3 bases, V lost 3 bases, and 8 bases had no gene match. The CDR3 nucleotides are TGCGCCAGCAGCTGGAGCGGGAGTGGATACTACAATGAGCAGTTCTTC. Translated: CASSWSGSGYYNEQFF.

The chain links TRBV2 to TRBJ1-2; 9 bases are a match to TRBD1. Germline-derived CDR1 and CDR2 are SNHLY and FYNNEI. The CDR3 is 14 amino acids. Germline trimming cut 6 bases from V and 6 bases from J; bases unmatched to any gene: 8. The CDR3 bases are TGTGCCAGCAGATATACAGGGGGCGCGAATGGCTACACCTTC. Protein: CASRYTGGANGYTF.

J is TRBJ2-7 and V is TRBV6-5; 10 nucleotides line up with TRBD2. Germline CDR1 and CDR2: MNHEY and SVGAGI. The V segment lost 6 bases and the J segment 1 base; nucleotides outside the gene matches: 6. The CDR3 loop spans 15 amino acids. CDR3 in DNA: TGTGCCAGCAGCTCCTTTAGCGGGAGGTCCTACGAGCAGTACTTC. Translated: CASSSFSGRSYEQYF.

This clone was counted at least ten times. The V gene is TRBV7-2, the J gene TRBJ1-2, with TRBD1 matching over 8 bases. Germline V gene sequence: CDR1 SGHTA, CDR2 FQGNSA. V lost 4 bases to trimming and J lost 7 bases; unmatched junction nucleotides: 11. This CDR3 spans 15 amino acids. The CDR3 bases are TGTGCCAGCAGCTCCAGACAGGGGATGGAGGCTGGCTACACCTTC. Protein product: CASSSRQGMEAGYTF. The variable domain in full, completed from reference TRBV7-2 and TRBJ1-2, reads GAGVSQSPSNKVTEKGKDVELRCDPISGHTALYWYRQSLGQGLEFLIYFQGNSAPDKSGLPSDRFSAERTGGSVSTLTIQRTQQEDSAVYLCASSSRQGMEAGYTFGSGTRLTVV.

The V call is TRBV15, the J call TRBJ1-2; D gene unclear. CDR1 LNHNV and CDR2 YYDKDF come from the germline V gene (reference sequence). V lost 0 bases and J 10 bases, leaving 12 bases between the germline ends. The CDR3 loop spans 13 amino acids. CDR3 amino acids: CATSRDPSSPYTF. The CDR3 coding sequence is TGTGCCACCAGCAGAGATCCCTCAAGCCCCTACACCTTC.